A selection of T cell receptor beta chains follows, all from one sample in a study of blood T cell repertoires in COVID-19. Assay: immunoSEQ multiplex PCR; the TCRdb copy retains only in-frame clones and omits some. The sample shows about 120,000 clones, around 80% of them seen only once. The specimen sequenced was peripheral blood. These receptors originate from a man between 65 and 79 years old with acute or convalescent COVID-19. CDR3s include the opening cysteine and the closing phenylalanine or tryptophan. The D gene is left open where the match is weak. Clone size is given for some rows only: seen once, a few or many times, or a class if the clone is expanded.

D	size	V	length	J	DNA	CDR3
.	.	TRBV24-1	14	TRBJ2-1	TGTGCCACCAGAACGGGAACCGGCGGGAATGAGCAGTTCTTC	CATRTGTGGNEQFF
.	.	TRBV27	14	TRBJ1-1	TGTGCCAGCAGTTCGCGGCTGATGAACACTGAAGCTTTCTTT	CASSSRLMNTEAFF
TRBD1	once	TRBV2	13	TRBJ2-7	TGTGCCAGTCAACAGGGGCCCAGGAGCGAGCAGTACTTC	CASQQGPRSEQYF
.	.	TRBV28	14	TRBJ1-1	TGTGCCAGCAGTTTAGGCCGTCAAAACACTGAAGCTTTCTTT	CASSLGRQNTEAFF
.	.	TRBV3-1/TRBV3-2	16	TRBJ1-2	TGTGCCAGCAGCCAAGATCTTTTCGGGGTCTACTATGGCTACACCTTC	CASSQDLFGVYYGYTF
TRBD2	.	TRBV30	16	TRBJ2-1	TGTGCCTGGAGTGTACGAAGGACTAGCGGGGAAAATGAGCAGTTCTTC	CAWSVRRTSGENEQFF
.	once	TRBV9	12	TRBJ2-2	TGTGCCAGCGGTGGCAACGCCGGGGAGCTGTTTTTT	CASGGNAGELFF
TRBD1	.	TRBV7-8	14	TRBJ1-5	TGTGCCAGCAGCCTGACAGGGGGGAATCAGCCCCAGCATTTT	CASSLTGGNQPQHF
TRBD1	many	TRBV6-6	15	TRBJ1-2	TGTGCCAGCAGGGTGGGCGGGACAGCGGACTATGGCTACACCTTC	CASRVGGTADYGYTF
.	.	TRBV5-1	14	TRBJ2-2	TGCGCCAGCAGCCTGGGGCAGGGGACCGGGGAGCTGTTTTTT	CASSLGQGTGELFF
TRBD1	.	TRBV4-2	15	TRBJ1-3	TGTGCCAGCAGCCACGGCCAGGGGGATGGAAACACCATATATTTT	CASSHGQGDGNTIYF
TRBD1	.	TRBV28	15	TRBJ1-6	TGTGCCAGCAGTCCGTGGACAGGTTATAATTCACCCCTCCACTTT	CASSPWTGYNSPLHF
.	.	TRBV6-5	15	TRBJ1-6	TGTGCCAGCATTCTCACAGACAGGCAGGGTATACCCCTCCACTTT	CASILTDRQGIPLHF
TRBD2	.	TRBV5-1	19	TRBJ2-3	TGCGCCAGCAGCTTTGGGGCCGGATGGAGCGGGGCCCGCACAGATACGCAGTATTTT	CASSFGAGWSGARTDTQYF
TRBD2	.	TRBV6-1	14	TRBJ2-7	TGTGCCAGCAGTGACCCCAGGGAGGGCTACGAGCAGTACTTC	CASSDPREGYEQYF
.	.	TRBV7-5	16	TRBJ2-5	TGTGCCAGAAGCTTAGTTCAGGGAAGGTTTCAGGAGACCCAGTACTTC	CARSLVQGRFQETQYF
.	once	TRBV5-8	19	TRBJ2-3	TGTGCCAGCAGCTTGAAGTCAGGGTGGGGGGTGCTACCCACAGATACGCAGTATTTT	CASSLKSGWGVLPTDTQYF
TRBD1	.	TRBV12-5	15	TRBJ1-2	TGTGCTAGTGGTTTTACCCCCGGGACAGCGGGTGGCTACACCTTC	CASGFTPGTAGGYTF
TRBD1	.	TRBV5-6	17	TRBJ2-7	TGTGCCAGCAGGACCCCCTATGGTCGGACAGGGGGCCACGAGCAGTACTTC	CASRTPYGRTGGHEQYF
.	.	TRBV20-1	11	TRBJ2-5	TGCAGTGCTAGTTTCGCGGAGACCCAGTACTTC	CSASFAETQYF
.	.	TRBV19	16	TRBJ1-5	TGTGCCAGTAGTAAACCTCCAGCAGGGATCAATCAGCCCCAGCATTTT	CASSKPPAGINQPQHF
.	.	TRBV5-1	13	TRBJ1-2	TGCGCCAGCAGCTTGGGACAGGACTATGGCTACACCTTC	CASSLGQDYGYTF
TRBD1	few	TRBV2	11	TRBJ1-1	TGTGCCAGCACCCGGGACAGGGTGGCTTTCTTT	CASTRDRVAFF
.	few	TRBV7-9	15	TRBJ1-1	TGTGCCAGCAGCTTACAGGAGGTTTGGATCACTGAAGCTTTCTTT	CASSLQEVWITEAFF
.	.	TRBV4-1	16	TRBJ2-3	TGCGCCAGCAGCCTACGGGGACTCCAAAGCACAGATACGCAGTATTTT	CASSLRGLQSTDTQYF
TRBD1	.	TRBV5-4	15	TRBJ2-3	TGTGCCAGCAGCTCCCCAGGGGGTCCCACAGATACGCAGTATTTT	CASSSPGGPTDTQYF